The T cell receptor (beta chain) described here comes from a study of cytomegalovirus exposure and HLA in healthy donors. General study findings and limits: Presence/absence analyses rested on an assumption that sequencing depth was roughly uniform across donors.

This CDR3 spans 14 amino acids. Trimming took 2 bases from V and 9 from J; bases not matched to a gene: 8. Germline CDR1 SGHDT, CDR2 YYEEEE. Details on this clone: Its cognate antigen is unknown.

The PCR contained 60 Vbeta and 13 Jbeta primers. Method: immunoSEQ multiplex PCR; TCRdb's copy keeps in-frame clones and lacks some. The sample totals about 160,000 clones. Sequences were obtained from PBMCs. This receptor was identified in a woman between 55 and 75 years old in good health and CMV-seronegative. This chain connects TRBV5-6 to TRBJ1-2; TRBD1 aligns across 9 bases. For the CDR3, the DNA is TGTGCCAGCAGCTTAGGTACAGGGGGCACCAGCTACACCTTC. Amino acid sequence: CASSLGTGGTSYTF. The full variable domain, completed using reference TRBV5-6 and TRBJ1-2, is DAGVTQSPTHLIKTRGQQVTLRCSPKSGHDTVSWYQQALGQGPQFIFQYYEEEERQRGNFPDRFSGHQFPNYSSELNVNALLLGDSALYLCASSLGTGGTSYTFGSGTRLTVV.